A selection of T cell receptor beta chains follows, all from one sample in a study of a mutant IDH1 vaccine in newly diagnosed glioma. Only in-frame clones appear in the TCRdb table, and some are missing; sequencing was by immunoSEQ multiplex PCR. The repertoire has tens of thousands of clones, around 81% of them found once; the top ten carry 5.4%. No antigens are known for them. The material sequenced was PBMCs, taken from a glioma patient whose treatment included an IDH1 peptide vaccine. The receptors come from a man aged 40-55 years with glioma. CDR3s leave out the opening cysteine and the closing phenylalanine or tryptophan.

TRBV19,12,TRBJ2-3,ASSIIPLQGTQY
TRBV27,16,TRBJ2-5,ASSLFWGQLTREETQY
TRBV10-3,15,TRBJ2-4,AISESEGPGAKNIQY
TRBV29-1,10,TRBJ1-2,SVATSGDGYT
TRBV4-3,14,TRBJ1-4,ASSLGTGALNEKLF
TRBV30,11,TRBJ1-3,AWGARAGNTIY
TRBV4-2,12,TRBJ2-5,ASSQDRSRETQY
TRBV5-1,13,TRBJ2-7,ASSWSGTGSDEQY
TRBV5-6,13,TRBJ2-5,ASSSRQGSGETQY
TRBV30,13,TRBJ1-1,AWSGWGQGGTEAF
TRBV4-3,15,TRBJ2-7,ASSQETGTLITYEQY
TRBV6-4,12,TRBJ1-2,ASSAPGQGNGYT
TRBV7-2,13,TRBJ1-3,ASSLGRNSGNTIY
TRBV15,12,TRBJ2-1,ATSSGGRGNEQF
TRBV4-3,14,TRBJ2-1,ASSQYPAGGLDEQF
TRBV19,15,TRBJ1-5,ASNYARRGLGNQPQH
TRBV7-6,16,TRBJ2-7,ASSPGTGYALLSYEQY
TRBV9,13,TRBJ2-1,ASSVGAGGNNEQF
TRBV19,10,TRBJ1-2,ASSIGPYGYT
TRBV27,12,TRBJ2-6,ASSSRSGANVLT
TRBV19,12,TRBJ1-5,ASRPQGGNQPQH
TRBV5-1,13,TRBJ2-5,ASSLAPLAVGTQY